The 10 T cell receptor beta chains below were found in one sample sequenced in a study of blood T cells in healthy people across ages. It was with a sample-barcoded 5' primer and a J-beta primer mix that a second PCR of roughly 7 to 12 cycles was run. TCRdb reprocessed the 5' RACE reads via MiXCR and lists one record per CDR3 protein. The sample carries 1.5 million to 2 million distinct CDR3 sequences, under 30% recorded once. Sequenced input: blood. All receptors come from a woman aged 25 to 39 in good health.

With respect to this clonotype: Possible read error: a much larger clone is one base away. CDR3 in amino acids: CASSPPVQVGSYEQYF. CDR3 coding DNA: TGTGCCAGCTCACCACCGGTTCAGGTGGGCTCCTACGAGCAGTACTTC. The rearrangement joins TRBV18 to TRBJ2-7; D ambiguous. Germline V lookup: CDR1 KGHSH, CDR2 LQKENI. V dropped 0 bases and J dropped 0 bases, with 12 bases sitting between them. The CDR3 length is 16 residues.

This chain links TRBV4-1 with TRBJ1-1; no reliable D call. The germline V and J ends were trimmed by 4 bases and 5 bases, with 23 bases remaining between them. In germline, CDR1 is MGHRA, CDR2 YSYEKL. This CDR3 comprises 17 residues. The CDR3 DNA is TGCGCCAGCAGCCCCCCAACTGACAAAGGAGAATGGACTGAAGCTTTCTTT. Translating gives CASSPPTDKGEWTEAFF.

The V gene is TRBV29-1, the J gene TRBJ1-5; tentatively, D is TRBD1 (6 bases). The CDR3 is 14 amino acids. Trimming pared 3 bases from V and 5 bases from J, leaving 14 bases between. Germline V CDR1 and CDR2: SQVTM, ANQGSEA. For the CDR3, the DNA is TGCAGCGTTGACTCTGGGGCAGGGGATCAGCCCCAGCATTTT. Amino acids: CSVDSGAGDQPQHF.

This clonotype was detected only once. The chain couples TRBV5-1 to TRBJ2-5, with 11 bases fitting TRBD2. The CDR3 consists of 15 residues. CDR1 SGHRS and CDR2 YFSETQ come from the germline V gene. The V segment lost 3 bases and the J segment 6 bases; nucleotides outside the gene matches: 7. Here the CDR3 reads CASSSGTSGAKTQYF. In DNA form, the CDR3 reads TGCGCCAGCAGCTCCGGGACTAGCGGTGCCAAGACCCAGTACTTC.

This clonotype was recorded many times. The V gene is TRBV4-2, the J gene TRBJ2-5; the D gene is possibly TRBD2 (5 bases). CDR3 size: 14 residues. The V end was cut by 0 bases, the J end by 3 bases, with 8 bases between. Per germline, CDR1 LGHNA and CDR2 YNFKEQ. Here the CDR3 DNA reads TGTGCCAGCAGCCAAGAGGCAGCGGAAGAGACCCAGTACTTC. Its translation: CASSQEAAEETQYF.

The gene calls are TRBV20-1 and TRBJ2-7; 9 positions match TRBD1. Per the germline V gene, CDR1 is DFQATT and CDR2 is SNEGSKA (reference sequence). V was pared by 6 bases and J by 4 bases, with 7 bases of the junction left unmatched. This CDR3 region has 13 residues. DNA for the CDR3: TGCAGTGCGAAACCGGGACAGGGTTACGAGCAGTACTTC. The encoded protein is CSAKPGQGYEQYF.

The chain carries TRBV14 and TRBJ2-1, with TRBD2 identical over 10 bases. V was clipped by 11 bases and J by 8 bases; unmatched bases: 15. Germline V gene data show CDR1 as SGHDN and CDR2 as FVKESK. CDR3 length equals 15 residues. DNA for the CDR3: TGTGCCTATATAGTACGAGCGGGAGGGAGGGATGAGCAGTTCTTC. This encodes CAYIVRAGGRDEQFF.

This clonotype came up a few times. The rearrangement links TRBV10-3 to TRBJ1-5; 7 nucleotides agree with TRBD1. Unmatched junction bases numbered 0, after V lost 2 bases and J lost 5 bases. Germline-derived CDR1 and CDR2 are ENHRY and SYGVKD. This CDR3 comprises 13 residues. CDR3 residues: CAISEGTDQPQHF. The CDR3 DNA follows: TGTGCCATCAGTGAGGGGACAGATCAGCCCCAGCATTTT.

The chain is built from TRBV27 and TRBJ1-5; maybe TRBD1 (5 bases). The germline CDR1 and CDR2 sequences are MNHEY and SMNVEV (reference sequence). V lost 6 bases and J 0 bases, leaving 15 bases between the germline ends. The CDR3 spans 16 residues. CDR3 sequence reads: CASSRRGGNSNQPQHF. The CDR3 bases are TGTGCCAGCAGCAGAAGGGGAGGTAATAGCAATCAGCCCCAGCATTTT.

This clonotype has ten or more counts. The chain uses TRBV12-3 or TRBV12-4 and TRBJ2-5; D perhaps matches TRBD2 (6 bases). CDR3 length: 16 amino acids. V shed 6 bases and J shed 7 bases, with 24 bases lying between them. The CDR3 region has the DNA TGTGCCAGCAGCCAACACCAGGGAGGCGGCCGGGGGACCCAGTACTTC. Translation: CASSQHQGGGRGTQYF.